These 9 T cell receptor beta chains were sequenced from one sample in a study of T-cell reconstitution after alpha-beta-depleted transplantation in children. Unique molecular identifiers featured in how the TCRbeta library was prepared. TCRdb called the PCR reads again in MiXCR, with one record for every CDR3 protein. This table holds some 240,000 distinct CDR3 sequences, roughly a tenth found once. This sample comprised PBMCs from the stem cell graft donor, obtained from the stem cell graft. The receptors here all came from a human donor who donated a stem cell graft to a child with SCID.

V gene TRBV12-3 or TRBV12-4 combines with J gene TRBJ1-5; maybe TRBD1 (5 bases). The germline V and J ends were trimmed by 0 bases and 7 bases, with 16 bases remaining between them. This CDR3 has 16 residues. CDR3 residues: CASSLADSGSGQPQHF. Written as DNA, the CDR3 is TGTGCCAGCAGTTTAGCGGATTCAGGGTCGGGCCAGCCCCAGCATTTT.

The V gene is TRBV20-1, the J gene TRBJ2-3; 9 bases agree with TRBD1. The CDR3 loop spans 17 amino acids. The V segment lost 4 bases and the J segment 4 bases; nucleotides outside the gene matches: 15. Germline values: CDR1 DFQATT, CDR2 SNEGSKA (reference sequence). The CDR3 sequence: CSATPGGQGRRPDTQYF. CDR3 coding DNA: TGCAGTGCTACCCCTGGGGGACAGGGAAGGCGACCAGATACGCAGTATTTT.

There are many counts of this clonotype. The chain is built from TRBV5-5 and TRBJ2-6, with no clear D. This CDR3 contains 14 residues. Germline V gene data show CDR1 as SGHKS and CDR2 as YYEKEE (reference sequence). V was shortened by 1 base and J by 1 base, with 3 bases between the two germline ends. DNA of the CDR3: TGTGCCAGCAGCTTGCGTTCTGGGGCCAACGTCCTGACTTTC. As protein: CASSLRSGANVLTF.

This clonotype was counted at least ten times. The J gene is TRBJ2-2, the V gene TRBV6-2 or TRBV6-3; no clear D gene. Looked up from germline, CDR1 is MNHEY and CDR2 is SVGEGT. The CDR3 is 11 amino acids. The V end lost 5 bases, the J end lost 6 bases, and 4 bases lay between the germline ends. This CDR3 reads CASSQAGELFF. The CDR3, as DNA: TGTGCCAGCAGTCAAGCCGGGGAGCTGTTTTTT.

This clonotype has just one count. A much larger clonotype is one base distant, so this may be a read error. The chain combines TRBV6-2 or TRBV6-3 with TRBJ1-2; TRBD1 aligns across 9 bases. After removal of 6 bases from V and 4 bases from J, the junction contained 15 bases not matched to a gene. In germline, CDR1 is MNHEY, CDR2 SVGEGT. This CDR3 has 17 residues. In DNA form, the CDR3 reads TGTGCCAGCAGCCAAGGCGGACAGGGGTACCGATCCTATGGCTACACCTTC. Translation: CASSQGGQGYRSYGYTF.

This clonotype was seen ten or more times. This chain connects TRBV7-9 to TRBJ2-5, with TRBD1 matching over 10 bases. The J segment lost 6 bases and the V segment lost 1 base, leaving 2 bases of the junction unmatched. Germline CDR1 SEHNR, CDR2 FQNEAQ (reference sequence). The CDR3 is 14 amino acids. The CDR3 loop reads CASSLDDRGQTQYF. CDR3 DNA: TGTGCCAGCAGCTTAGACGACAGGGGGCAGACCCAGTACTTC.

This clonotype turned up a few times. This rearrangement joins TRBV6-1 to TRBJ1-5; D is ambiguous. V dropped 2 bases and J dropped 3 bases, with 11 bases sitting between them. CDR1 is MNHNS, CDR2 SASEGT, per germline. The CDR3 consists of 15 residues. CDR3 sequence (DNA): TGTGCCAGCAGTGAAACGGTAGCGGTCAATCAGCCCCAGCATTTT. Translated, it gives CASSETVAVNQPQHF.

In this sample, this clonotype turned up many times. Here the CDR3 reads CSVTGMNTEAFF. CDR3 coding DNA: TGCAGCGTTACAGGGATGAACACTGAAGCTTTCTTT. The chain combines TRBV29-1 with TRBJ1-1; tentatively, D is TRBD1 (6 bases). The CDR3 is made up of 12 amino acids. CDR1 and CDR2 (germline): SQVTM, ANQGSEA. The V end lost 5 bases, the J end lost 0 bases, and 7 bases lay between the germline ends.

This clonotype was seen ten or more times. The V gene is TRBV7-9, the J gene TRBJ1-1, with D possibly matching TRBD1 (6 bases). Trimming shortened V by 5 bases and J by 5 bases, and 21 bases separated the two germline ends. This CDR3 contains 16 residues. Germline V gene data show CDR1 as SEHNR and CDR2 as FQNEAQ (reference sequence). CDR3 bases: TGTGCCAGCAGCCCGACTCAGGGACACAGAGTAACTGAAGCTTTCTTT. Translating it yields CASSPTQGHRVTEAFF.